These 30 T cell receptor beta chains originate from one sample sequenced in a study of monozygotic twins with inflammatory bowel disease. TCRdb re-called the 5' RACE reads and catalogs CDR3 proteins one per entry, DNA excluded. The repertoire shows some 200,000 distinct CDR3 sequences; the top ten hold 1.5% to 2%. The sequencing sample was made of blood. These receptors were taken from a human donor with ulcerative colitis or Crohn's disease, or a healthy co-twin of an affected twin (not recorded which).

The chain combines TRBV27 with TRBJ1-2; TCRdb picks TRBD1, but there is no DNA to check that call. Germline lookup yields CDR1 MNHEY and CDR2 SMNVEV (reference sequence). CDR3 length: 16 residues. The chain's CDR3 is CASSLVFGRGRWGYTF.

V usage is TRBV3-1 and J usage is TRBJ2-5. The CDR3 spans 14 residues. Germline-derived CDR1 and CDR2 are LGHDT and YNNKEL (reference sequence). CDR3 residues: CASSPGPKGETQYF.

The gene calls are TRBV18 and TRBJ2-1; without DNA, the TCRdb call of TRBD1 cannot be checked. Germline-derived CDR1 and CDR2 are KGHSH and LQKENI. The CDR3 has 14 amino acids. The CDR3 loop is CASSPGQGLGEQFF.

The CDR3 loop is CSAAGTYTDTQYF. V and J are TRBV29-1 and TRBJ2-3; TCRdb's D gene call, TRBD1, goes unchecked for lack of DNA. The germline V gene has CDR1 SQVTM and CDR2 ANQGSEA. The CDR3 has 13 amino acids.

The rearrangement joins TRBV19 to TRBJ2-1; with no DNA, the TCRdb D assignment of TRBD2 cannot be verified. The CDR3 spans 15 residues. CDR1 and CDR2 from the germline V gene are LNHDA and SQIVND (reference sequence). The CDR3 protein is CASSFGTSGGVRQFF.

The J gene is TRBJ2-1, the V gene TRBV5-1. The CDR3 totals 12 residues. CDR1 and CDR2 from the germline V gene are SGHRS and YFSETQ. This CDR3 is CASSFNNDEQFF.

The rearrangement uses TRBV6-1 and TRBJ1-2; TCRdb's assignment of TRBD1 cannot be checked, as there is no DNA. Germline loops: CDR1 MNHNS, CDR2 SASEGT. There are 15 residues in the CDR3. The chain's CDR3 is CASSETTGTNYGYTF.

The chain combines TRBV29-1 with TRBJ2-3; the D call of TRBD2 rests on TCRdb alone, since no DNA is present to check it. The CDR3 contains 15 residues. Germline-derived CDR1 and CDR2 are SQVTM and ANQGSEA. The CDR3 spells CSVEERGGRTDTQYF.

The rearrangement uses TRBV5-1 and TRBJ2-7; lacking DNA, the TRBD1 call made by TCRdb goes unchecked. Germline V lookup: CDR1 SGHRS, CDR2 YFSETQ. This CDR3 is built from 14 residues. Here the CDR3 reads CASSTQGATYEQYF.

This chain uses TRBV23-1 with TRBJ2-7. TRBV23-1 is an open reading frame whose function is uncertain. The CDR3 has 15 residues. This CDR3 reads CASSQSNVLKTQQYF.

The gene calls are TRBV6-5 and TRBJ2-7; TCRdb gives TRBD1 as the D gene, but with no DNA this cannot be confirmed. In germline, CDR1 is MNHEY, CDR2 SVGAGI. The CDR3 spans 11 residues. CDR3 in amino acids: CASRNRDEQYF.

V usage is TRBV20-1 and J usage is TRBJ2-1; lacking DNA, the TRBD2 call made by TCRdb goes unchecked. The CDR3 sequence is 14 residues long. CDR1 DFQATT and CDR2 SNEGSKA come from the germline V gene (reference sequence). The CDR3 sequence: CSASLAGGPHEQFF.

The chain carries TRBV9 and TRBJ2-7; as DNA is missing, the TRBD2 call by TCRdb cannot be tested. CDR3 length equals 15 residues. CDR1 is SGDLS, CDR2 YYNGEE, per germline. The CDR3 loop is CASSRTSGATYEQYF.

The rearrangement links TRBV29-1 to TRBJ2-1; TCRdb indicates TRBD1, and absent DNA this call remains unverified. The CDR3 spans 13 residues. Germline CDR1 is SQVTM and CDR2 is ANQGSEA. The CDR3: CSSLGRLGNEQFF.

The V call is TRBV2, the J call TRBJ2-5; TCRdb picks TRBD1, but there is no DNA to check that call. CDR1 SNHLY and CDR2 FYNNEI come from the germline V gene. The CDR3 spans 14 residues. The CDR3: CASTAVTVQETQYF.

The V and J genes are TRBV12-3 or TRBV12-4 and TRBJ2-1; the D call of TRBD2 rests on TCRdb alone, since no DNA is present to check it. CDR3 length: 15 residues. CDR3: CASTLAGRTANEQFF.

J is TRBJ2-1 and V is TRBV20-1; with no DNA, the TCRdb D assignment of TRBD1 cannot be verified. The CDR3 runs 12 residues. CDR1 and CDR2 from the germline V gene are DFQATT and SNEGSKA (reference sequence). The CDR3 is CSALGDRTEQFF.

The V gene is TRBV11-1, the J gene TRBJ1-1. Looked up from germline, CDR1 is SGHAT and CDR2 is FQDESV (reference sequence). The CDR3 length is 19 residues. The CDR3: CASSLSHGGAGPTNTEAFF.

The chain links TRBV20-1 to TRBJ2-7; TCRdb's assignment of TRBD2 cannot be checked, as there is no DNA. The germline V gene has CDR1 DFQATT and CDR2 SNEGSKA (reference sequence). The CDR3 is 16 amino acids. The CDR3 here is CSASALPSGGVYEQYF.

The chain has TRBV7-2 and TRBJ2-4; the D gene TCRdb calls, TRBD1, cannot be checked with no DNA. Germline assignment: CDR1 SGHTA and CDR2 FQGNSA. The CDR3 spans 15 residues. The CDR3 region is CASSLGQGLKNIQYF.

V and J are TRBV20-1 and TRBJ1-5; TCRdb proposes TRBD1, but this gene call is untestable without DNA. Germline V CDR1 and CDR2: DFQATT, SNEGSKA (reference sequence). The CDR3 length is 15 residues. The CDR3 loop reads CSAALNRGQDQPQHF.

The gene calls are TRBV27 and TRBJ1-1. Germline loops: CDR1 MNHEY, CDR2 SMNVEV (reference sequence). The length of the CDR3 is 14 residues. This CDR3 is CASSFLAANTEAFF.

The chain has TRBV7-2 and TRBJ2-5; the TRBD1 assignment by TCRdb is unverifiable without DNA. The CDR3 sequence is 13 residues long. Germline CDR1 reads SGHTA; CDR2 reads FQGNSA. Here the CDR3 reads CASSWTEQETQYF.

The chain employs TRBV7-9 and TRBJ2-7. Germline V gene sequence: CDR1 SEHNR, CDR2 FQNEAQ (reference sequence). The CDR3 consists of 11 residues. CDR3 amino acids: CASTQRDEQYF.

The V call is TRBV5-1, the J call TRBJ1-1; TCRdb returns TRBD1, unconfirmable since there is no DNA. The germline V gene has CDR1 SGHRS and CDR2 YFSETQ. The CDR3 sequence is 13 residues long. CDR3 protein: CASRHQGNTEAFF.

This chain connects TRBV6-6 to TRBJ2-5. Looked up from germline, CDR1 is MNHNY and CDR2 is SVGAGI (reference sequence). The CDR3 contains 12 residues. CDR3 in amino acids: CASSTYGETQYF.

The J gene is TRBJ2-1, the V gene TRBV5-1; checking the TCRdb D call of TRBD1 is not possible without DNA. From germline, CDR1 is SGHRS and CDR2 YFSETQ. This CDR3 is built from 17 residues. The CDR3 loop reads CASSLEGGLHPSNEQFF. Combining the CDR3 with reference TRBV5-1 and TRBJ2-1 gives the whole variable domain KAGVTQTPRYLIKTRGQQVTLSCSPISGHRSVSWYQQTPGQGLQFLFEYFSETQRNKGNFPGRFSGRQFSNSRSEMNVSTLELGDSALYLCASSLEGGLHPSNEQFFGPGTRLTVL.

The chain has TRBV5-6 and TRBJ2-1; TCRdb proposes TRBD2, but this gene call is untestable without DNA. CDR1 and CDR2 (germline): SGHDT, YYEEEE. The length of the CDR3 is 14 residues. The CDR3 sequence is CASTSSGAFGEQFF.

The J gene is TRBJ1-2, the V gene TRBV25-1; TCRdb's D gene call, TRBD1, goes unchecked for lack of DNA. The V gene's germline CDR1 is MGHDK and CDR2 SYGVNS. The CDR3 sequence is 14 residues long. This CDR3 reads CASSDRGGHYGYTF.

The V call is TRBV12-3 or TRBV12-4, the J call TRBJ1-2; TCRdb picks TRBD1, but there is no DNA to check that call. The CDR3 has 14 amino acids. This chain's CDR3 is CASSTSGVLYGYTF.